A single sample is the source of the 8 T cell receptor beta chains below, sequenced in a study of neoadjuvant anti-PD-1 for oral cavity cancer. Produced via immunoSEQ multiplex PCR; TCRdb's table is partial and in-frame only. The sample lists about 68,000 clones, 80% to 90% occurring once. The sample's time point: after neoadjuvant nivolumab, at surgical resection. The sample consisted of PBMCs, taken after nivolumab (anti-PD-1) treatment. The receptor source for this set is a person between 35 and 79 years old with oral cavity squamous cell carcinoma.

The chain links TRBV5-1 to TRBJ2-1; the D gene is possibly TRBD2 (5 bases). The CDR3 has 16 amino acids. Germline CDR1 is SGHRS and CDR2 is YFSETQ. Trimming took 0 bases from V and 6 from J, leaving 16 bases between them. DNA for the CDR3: TGCGCCAGCAGCTTGGCCCGGGATCTATGGGGCAATGAGCAGTTCTTC. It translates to CASSLARDLWGNEQFF.

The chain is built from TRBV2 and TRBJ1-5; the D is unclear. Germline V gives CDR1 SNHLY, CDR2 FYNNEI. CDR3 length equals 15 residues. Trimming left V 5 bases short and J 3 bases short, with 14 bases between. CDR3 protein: CASSIGRAPNQPQHF. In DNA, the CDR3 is TGTGCCAGCAGTATAGGTCGGGCTCCCAATCAGCCCCAGCATTTT.

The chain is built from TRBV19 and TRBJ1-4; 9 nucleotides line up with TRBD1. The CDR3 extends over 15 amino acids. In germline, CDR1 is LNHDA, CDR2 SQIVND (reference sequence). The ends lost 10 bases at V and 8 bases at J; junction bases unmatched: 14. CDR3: CATRDRANVGEKLFF. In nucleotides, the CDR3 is TGTGCCACCCGGGACAGGGCGAATGTTGGGGAAAAACTGTTTTTT.

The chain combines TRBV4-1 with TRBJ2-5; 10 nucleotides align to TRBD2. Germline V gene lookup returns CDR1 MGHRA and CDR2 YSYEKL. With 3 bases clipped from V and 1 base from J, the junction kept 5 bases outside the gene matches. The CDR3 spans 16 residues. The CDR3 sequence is CASSHPGLAAQETQYF. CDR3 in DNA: TGCGCCAGCAGCCATCCCGGACTAGCGGCCCAAGAGACCCAGTACTTC.

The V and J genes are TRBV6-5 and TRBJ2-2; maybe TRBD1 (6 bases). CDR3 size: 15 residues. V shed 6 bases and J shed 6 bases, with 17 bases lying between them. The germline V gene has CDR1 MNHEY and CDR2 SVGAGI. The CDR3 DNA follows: TGTGCCAGCAGCCTGGGAACAGGGCCCCCCGGGGAGCTGTTTTTT. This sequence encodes CASSLGTGPPGELFF.

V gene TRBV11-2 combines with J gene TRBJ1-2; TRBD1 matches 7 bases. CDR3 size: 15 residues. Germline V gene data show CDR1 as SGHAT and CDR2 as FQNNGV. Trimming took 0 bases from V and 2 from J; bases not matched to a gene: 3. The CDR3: CASSLDEDRNYGYTF. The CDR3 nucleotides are TGTGCCAGCAGCTTAGATGAGGACAGGAACTATGGCTACACCTTC.

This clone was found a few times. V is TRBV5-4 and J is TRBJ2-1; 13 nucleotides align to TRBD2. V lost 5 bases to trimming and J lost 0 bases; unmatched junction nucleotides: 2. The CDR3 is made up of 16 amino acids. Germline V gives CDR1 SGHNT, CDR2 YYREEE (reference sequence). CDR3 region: CASRRTSGSSYNEQFF. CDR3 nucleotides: TGTGCCAGCAGGAGGACTAGCGGGAGCTCCTACAATGAGCAGTTCTTC.

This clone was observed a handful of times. The CDR3 nucleotides read TGTGCCAGTAGCACAGGGGGTCTGCCCGGGGAGCTGTTTTTT. This gives the protein CASSTGGLPGELFF. The chain joins TRBV19 to TRBJ2-2, with 8 bases identical to TRBD1. With 6 bases clipped from V and 6 bases from J, the junction kept 6 bases outside the gene matches. Germline V gene lookup returns CDR1 LNHDA and CDR2 SQIVND (reference sequence). The CDR3 covers 14 residues.